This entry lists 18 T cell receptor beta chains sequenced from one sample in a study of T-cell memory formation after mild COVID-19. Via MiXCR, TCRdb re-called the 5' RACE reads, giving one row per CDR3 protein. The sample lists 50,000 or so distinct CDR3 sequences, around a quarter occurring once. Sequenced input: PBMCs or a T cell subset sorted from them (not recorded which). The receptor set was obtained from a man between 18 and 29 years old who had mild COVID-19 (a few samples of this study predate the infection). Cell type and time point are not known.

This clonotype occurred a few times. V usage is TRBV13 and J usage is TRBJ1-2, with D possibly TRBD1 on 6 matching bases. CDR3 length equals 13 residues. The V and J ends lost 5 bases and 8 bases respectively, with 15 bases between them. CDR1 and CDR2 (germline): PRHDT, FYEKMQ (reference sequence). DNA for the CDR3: TGTGCCAGCAGCCCCCCCGAAACAGGGGGCTACACCTTC. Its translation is CASSPPETGGYTF.

CDR3 protein: CASSQGAAGDYGYTF. CDR3 nucleotides: TGCGCCAGCAGCCAAGGGGCTGCAGGCGACTATGGCTACACCTTC. This chain joins TRBV4-1 and TRBJ1-2; no reliable D call. Germline-derived CDR1 and CDR2 are MGHRA and YSYEKL. Trimming stripped 1 base from V and 3 bases from J, with 12 bases between. The CDR3 sequence is 15 residues long.

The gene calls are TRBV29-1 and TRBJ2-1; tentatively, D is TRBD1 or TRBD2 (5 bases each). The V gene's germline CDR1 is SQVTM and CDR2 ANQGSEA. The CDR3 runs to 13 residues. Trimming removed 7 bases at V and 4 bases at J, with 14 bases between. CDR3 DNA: TGCAGCGGCCTGGGGGTGCTGTACAATGAGCAGTTCTTC. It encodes CSGLGVLYNEQFF.

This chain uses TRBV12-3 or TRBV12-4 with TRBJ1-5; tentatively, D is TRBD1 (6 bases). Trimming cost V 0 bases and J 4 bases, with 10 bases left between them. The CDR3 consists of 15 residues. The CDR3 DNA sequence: TGTGCCAGCAGTTTAGCAATTACAGGGAATCAGCCCCAGCATTTT. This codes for CASSLAITGNQPQHF.

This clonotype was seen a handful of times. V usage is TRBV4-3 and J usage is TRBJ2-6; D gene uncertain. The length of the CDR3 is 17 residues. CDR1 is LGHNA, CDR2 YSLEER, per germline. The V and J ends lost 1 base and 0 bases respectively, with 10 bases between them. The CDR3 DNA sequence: TGCGCCAGCAGCCAAGGAGTAGTTGGCTCTGGGGCCAACGTCCTGACTTTC. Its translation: CASSQGVVGSGANVLTF.

Written as DNA, the CDR3 is TGCGCCAGCAGCTTGGGCACCGGGACGGCGAATCAGCCCCAGCATTTT. This gives the protein CASSLGTGTANQPQHF. The chain has TRBV5-1 and TRBJ1-5; TRBD1 is a possible D gene (5 bases). This CDR3 is 16 amino acids long. V lost 0 bases and J 4 bases, leaving 14 bases between the germline ends. CDR1 is SGHRS and CDR2 is YFSETQ in the germline V gene.

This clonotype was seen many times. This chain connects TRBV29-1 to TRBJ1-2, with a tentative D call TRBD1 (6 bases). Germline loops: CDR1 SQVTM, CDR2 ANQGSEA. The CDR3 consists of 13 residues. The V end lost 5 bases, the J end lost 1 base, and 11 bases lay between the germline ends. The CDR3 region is CSVKGGDNYGYTF. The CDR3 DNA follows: TGCAGCGTTAAGGGGGGTGATAACTATGGCTACACCTTC.

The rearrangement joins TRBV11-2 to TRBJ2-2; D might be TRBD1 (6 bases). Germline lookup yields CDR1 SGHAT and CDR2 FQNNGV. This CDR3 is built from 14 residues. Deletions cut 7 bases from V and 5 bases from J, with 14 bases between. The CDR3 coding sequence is TGTGCCAGCACAAGCCAAAGGGGGACCGGGGAGCTGTTTTTT. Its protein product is CASTSQRGTGELFF.

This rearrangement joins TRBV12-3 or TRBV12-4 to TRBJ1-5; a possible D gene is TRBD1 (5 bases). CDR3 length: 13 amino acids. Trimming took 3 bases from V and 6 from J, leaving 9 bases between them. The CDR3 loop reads CASSLRGVQPQHF. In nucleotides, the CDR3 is TGTGCCAGCAGTTTGAGGGGAGTTCAGCCCCAGCATTTT.

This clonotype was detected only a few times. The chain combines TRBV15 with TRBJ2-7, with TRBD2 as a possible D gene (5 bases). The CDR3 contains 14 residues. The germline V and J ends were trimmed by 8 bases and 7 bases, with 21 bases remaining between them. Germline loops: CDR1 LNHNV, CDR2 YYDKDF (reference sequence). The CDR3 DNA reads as TGTGCCACCGCCAGCCCCCATAGTCCGGGGGAGCAGTACGTC. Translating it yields CATASPHSPGEQYV.

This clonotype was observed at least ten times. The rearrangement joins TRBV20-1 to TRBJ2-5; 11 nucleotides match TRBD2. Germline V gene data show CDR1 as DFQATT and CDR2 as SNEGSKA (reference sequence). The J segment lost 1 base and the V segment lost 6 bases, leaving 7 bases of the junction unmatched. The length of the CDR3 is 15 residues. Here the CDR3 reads CSAQGTSGTQETQYF. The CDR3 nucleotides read TGCAGTGCCCAGGGGACTAGCGGCACCCAAGAGACCCAGTACTTC.

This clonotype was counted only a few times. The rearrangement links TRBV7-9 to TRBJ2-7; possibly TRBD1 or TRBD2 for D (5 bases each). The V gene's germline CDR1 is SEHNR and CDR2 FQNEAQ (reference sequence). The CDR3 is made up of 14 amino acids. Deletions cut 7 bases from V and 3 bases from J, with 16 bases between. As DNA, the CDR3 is TGTGCCAGCACCCCTCCGGGACGTTTCTACGAGCAGTACTTC. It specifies CASTPPGRFYEQYF.

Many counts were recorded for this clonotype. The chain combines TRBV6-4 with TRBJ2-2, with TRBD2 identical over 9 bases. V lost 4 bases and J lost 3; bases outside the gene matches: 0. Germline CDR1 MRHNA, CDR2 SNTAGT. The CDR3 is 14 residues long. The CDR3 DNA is TGTGCCAGCAGTGCTAGCGGGGACACCGGGGAGCTGTTTTTT. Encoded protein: CASSASGDTGELFF.

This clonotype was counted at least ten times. CDR3 amino acids: CASSTSGGAFGPDTQYF. The CDR3 nucleotides are TGTGCCAGCAGTACTAGCGGGGGGGCCTTCGGGCCAGATACGCAGTATTTT. The gene calls are TRBV12-3 or TRBV12-4 and TRBJ2-3; 13 bases are a match to TRBD2. The CDR3 sequence is 17 residues long. The V gene end was trimmed by 5 bases and the J gene end by 4 bases; junction bases not matched to a gene: 9.

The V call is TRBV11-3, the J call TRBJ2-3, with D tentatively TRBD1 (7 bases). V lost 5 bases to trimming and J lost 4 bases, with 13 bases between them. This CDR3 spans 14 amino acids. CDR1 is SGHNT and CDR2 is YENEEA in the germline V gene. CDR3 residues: CASSPQGGADTQYF. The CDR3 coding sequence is TGTGCCAGCAGCCCCCAGGGGGGCGCAGATACGCAGTATTTT.

DNA for the CDR3: TGTGCCATAGGGCAGGGGGGCATTACTGAAGCTTTCTTT. It specifies CAIGQGGITEAFF. The rearrangement joins TRBV6-6 to TRBJ1-1; the match to TRBD1 covers 7 bases. Germline-derived CDR1 and CDR2 are MNHNY and SVGAGI (reference sequence). V shed 10 bases and J 5 bases; nucleotides not matched to a gene: 10. There are 13 residues in the CDR3.

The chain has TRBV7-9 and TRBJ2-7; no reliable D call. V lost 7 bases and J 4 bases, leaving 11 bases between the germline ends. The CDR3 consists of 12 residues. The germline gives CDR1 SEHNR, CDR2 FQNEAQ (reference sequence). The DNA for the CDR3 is TGTGCCAGCACCATGACGCGATACGAGCAGTACTTC. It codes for CASTMTRYEQYF.

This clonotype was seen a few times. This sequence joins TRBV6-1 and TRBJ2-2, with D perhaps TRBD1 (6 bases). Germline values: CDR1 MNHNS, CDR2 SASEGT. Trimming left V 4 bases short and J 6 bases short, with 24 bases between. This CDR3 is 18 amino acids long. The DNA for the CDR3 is TGTGCCAGCAGTGGGGGCTGGTCCGGGACAACGTTTCCCGGGGAGCTGTTTTTT. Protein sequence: CASSGGWSGTTFPGELFF.